This T cell receptor beta chain was captured in a study of OX40 agonist ivuxolimab in advanced cancers. J gave up 3 bases and V 0 bases, and 3 bases lay outside the gene matches. Germline values: CDR1 MNHEY, CDR2 SVGAGI. The CDR3 has 15 residues. Repertoires were generated with immunoSEQ multiplex PCR, while TCRdb's copy carries only in-frame clones and drops some. The sample lists approximately 110,000 clones; 80% to 95% were seen once. The receptor was isolated from an adult with an advanced solid tumor such as melanoma, head and neck, liver or kidney cancer. V usage is TRBV6-5 and J usage is TRBJ2-7; TRBD2 agrees at 9 bases. Sequences were derived from CD4+ or CD8+ T cells sorted from blood, sampled in a trial of the OX40 agonist ivuxolimab. The CDR3 bases are TGTGCCAGCAGTTACTCTAGCGGGAGTTTCTACGAGCAGTACTTC. It yields the protein CASSYSSGSFYEQYF.